This TCR beta chain derives from a study of T cells in Graves' hyperthyroidism and ophthalmopathy. This CDR3 comprises 20 residues. Germline values: CDR1 SNHLY, CDR2 FYNNEI. V lost 4 bases to trimming and J lost 7 bases; unmatched junction nucleotides: 22. Using RNA transcripts as the source, TCR beta CDR3 regions were amplified. The primer set for the first-round RT-PCR of the TCR CDR3 was HTBI. TCRdb redid the calling of the multiplex PCR reads with MiXCR, one entry per CDR3 protein. In the table there are approximately 220,000 distinct CDR3 sequences, about 17% of which are singletons. The sequencing input was blood. The gene calls are TRBV2 and TRBJ2-7, with 13 bases fitting TRBD2. The receptor was derived from a middle-aged man with Graves' hyperthyroidism. CDR3 DNA sequence: TGTGCCAGCAGTGCCCTGGGAAGTAGGTGGACTAGCGGGAGATGGAAGGAGCAGTACTTC. It yields the protein CASSALGSRWTSGRWKEQYF.